Listed here are 8 T cell receptor beta chains from one sample, sequenced in a study of T cells in Graves' hyperthyroidism and ophthalmopathy. From RNA transcripts, TCR beta CDR3 regions were amplified. The TCR CDR3 was amplified in a first-round RT-PCR using the HTBI primer set. TCRdb used MiXCR to reprocess the multiplex PCR reads, holding one entry per CDR3 protein. There are over 700,000 distinct CDR3 sequences in the sample; under 45% occur only once, and roughly 30% lies in the top ten. The sequenced sample consisted of blood. The source is a middle-aged woman with Graves' hyperthyroidism.

The gene calls are TRBV30 and TRBJ2-2; TRBD2 matches 7 bases. Germline CDR1 and CDR2: GTSNPN and SVGIG (reference sequence). The J segment lost 7 bases and the V segment lost 6 bases, leaving 14 bases of the junction unmatched. The CDR3 totals 15 residues. CDR3 DNA sequence: TGTGCCTGCTTGGGAGCGGGACGTGGTGACGGGGAGCTGTTTTTT. Translating it yields CACLGAGRGDGELFF.

At least ten counts were recorded for this clonotype. The genes are TRBV12-3 or TRBV12-4 and TRBJ1-2; D possibly corresponds to TRBD1 (5 bases). Trimming stripped 3 bases from V and 4 bases from J, with 15 bases between. CDR3 length equals 15 residues. The CDR3 reads CASSFGRVSPYGYTF. In DNA, the CDR3 is TGTGCCAGCAGTTTCGGCAGGGTGAGCCCCTATGGCTACACCTTC.

The rearrangement uses TRBV6-2 or TRBV6-3 and TRBJ1-2; a weak D match, TRBD1 (6 bases). The germline CDR1 and CDR2 sequences are MNHEY and SVGEGT. V gave up 2 bases and J gave up 6 bases, with 13 bases separating them. This CDR3 has 14 residues. CDR3 residues: CASSYTSRGDGYTF. The CDR3 DNA reads as TGTGCCAGCAGTTACACGTCCAGGGGAGATGGCTACACCTTC.

This chain connects TRBV7-9 to TRBJ2-7; D possibly corresponds to TRBD2 (6 bases). CDR1 and CDR2 (germline): SEHNR, FQNEAQ (reference sequence). V gave up 1 base and J gave up 5 bases, with 21 bases separating them. The CDR3 is made up of 17 amino acids. CDR3 coding DNA: TGTGCCAGCAGCTTAGATCGCCGTGGGGGGACCTTGCACGAGCAGTACTTC. This translates into CASSLDRRGGTLHEQYF. Full variable domain (remainder filled in from reference TRBV7-9 and TRBJ2-7): DTGVSQNPRHKITKRGQNVTFRCDPISEHNRLYWYRQTLGQGPEFLTYFQNEAQLEKSRLLSDRFSAERPKGSFSTLEIQRTEQGDSAMYLCASSLDRRGGTLHEQYFGPGTRLTVT.

The table lists this clonotype with a few counts. The chain joins TRBV28 to TRBJ2-7; D may be TRBD1 (5 bases). V was trimmed by 2 bases and J by 6 bases, leaving 14 bases between them. This CDR3 is built from 14 residues. In germline, CDR1 is MDHEN, CDR2 SYDVKM. The CDR3: CASSLDQGGSEQYF. DNA for the CDR3: TGTGCCAGCAGTTTAGACCAGGGCGGCTCCGAGCAGTACTTC.

This clonotype was picked up one time. This chain links TRBV5-5 with TRBJ2-5; the D is unclear. The ends were cut back, 4 bases at V and 0 bases at J, with 19 bases in the middle. Germline CDR1 SGHKS, CDR2 YYEKEE (reference sequence). This CDR3 contains 17 residues. The CDR3 coding sequence is TGTGCCAGCAGCCCCGCGACCCAAGGGCTGTACCAAGAGACCCAGTACTTC. Translating it yields CASSPATQGLYQETQYF. The whole variable domain, filled in from reference TRBV5-5 and TRBJ2-5, reads DAGVTQSPTHLIKTRGQQVTLRCSPISGHKSVSWYQQVLGQGPQFIFQYYEKEERGRGNFPDRFSARQFPNYSSELNVNALLLGDSALYLCASSPATQGLYQETQYFGPGTRLLVL.

The genes are TRBV7-9 and TRBJ1-3; 9 bases line up with TRBD1. The V gene's germline CDR1 is SEHNR and CDR2 FQNEAQ (reference sequence). There are 13 residues in the CDR3. Trimming cost V 3 bases and J 7 bases; bases outside gene matches: 1. CDR3 sequence (DNA): TGTGCCAGCAGCTTCGGGACAGGGAACACCATATATTTT. It translates to CASSFGTGNTIYF.

This clonotype was recorded a few times. The V call is TRBV7-2, the J call TRBJ2-5; TRBD2 matches 10 bases. CDR1 and CDR2 from the germline V gene are SGHTA and FQGNSA. This CDR3 region has 15 residues. V was pared by 5 bases and J by 3 bases, with 6 bases of the junction left unmatched. The CDR3 nucleotides are TGTGCCAGCAGCATCGGGACTAGCGTTAAAGAGACCCAGTACTTC. Translation gives CASSIGTSVKETQYF.